The 20 T cell receptor beta chains given below trace back to one sample, sequenced in a study of blood T cell repertoires in COVID-19. Using immunoSEQ multiplex PCR, the repertoire was profiled, and TCRdb retains in-frame clones only, with some absent. The sample lists roughly 68,000 clones, around 80% seen once, with 9.2% in the top ten. The sequenced sample was peripheral blood. These receptors all stem from a human donor in a cohort sampled during active COVID-19.

This chain links TRBV28 with TRBJ2-7; 7 bases agree with TRBD2. This CDR3 comprises 15 residues. V lost 3 bases to trimming and J lost 5 bases; unmatched junction nucleotides: 10. Germline V CDR1 and CDR2: MDHEN, SYDVKM. CDR3 amino acids: CASSLGGSMFDEQYF. CDR3 nucleotide sequence: TGTGCCAGCAGTTTGGGCGGGAGTATGTTTGACGAGCAGTACTTC.

This clone was found a few times. The rearrangement links TRBV28 to TRBJ2-1; 7 bases are a match to TRBD2. This CDR3 region has 14 residues. The trim removed 5 bases at V and 10 bases at J, leaving 11 bases unmatched. Germline V CDR1 and CDR2: MDHEN, SYDVKM. CDR3 amino acids: CASSPLSGVGEQFF. The CDR3 bases are TGTGCCAGCAGTCCCCTCAGCGGGGTTGGGGAGCAGTTCTTC.

This clone came up once. This sequence joins TRBV28 and TRBJ2-2, with D possibly being TRBD2 (5 bases). CDR3 size: 14 residues. Germline V gene data show CDR1 as MDHEN and CDR2 as SYDVKM. Trimming stripped 2 bases from V and 1 base from J, with 5 bases between. In DNA, the CDR3 is TGTGCCAGCAGTTTAGCGGGGAACACCGGGGAGCTGTTTTTT. It translates to CASSLAGNTGELFF.

This clone was detected once. The V and J genes are TRBV5-6 and TRBJ2-7; 8 bases match TRBD1. Germline CDR1 reads SGHDT; CDR2 reads YYEEEE. The CDR3 loop spans 14 amino acids. V was clipped by 2 bases and J by 2 bases; unmatched bases: 3. The CDR3 protein is CASSLQDRAYEQYF. CDR3 bases: TGTGCCAGCAGCTTACAGGACAGGGCCTACGAGCAGTACTTC.

V is TRBV7-2 and J is TRBJ1-6, with 9 nucleotides matching TRBD1. V lost 6 bases to trimming and J lost 7 bases; unmatched junction nucleotides: 4. The CDR3 runs 14 residues. CDR1 is SGHTA, CDR2 FQGNSA, per germline. The CDR3 region is CASRKDRGNSPLHF. The CDR3 region has the DNA TGTGCCAGCAGAAAGGACAGGGGAAATTCACCCCTCCACTTT.

In DNA form, the CDR3 reads TGTGCCAGCACCGGGCCCAGCGGGAGAAATGAGCAGTTCTTC. This gives the protein CASTGPSGRNEQFF. The V and J genes are TRBV13 and TRBJ2-1; 8 positions agree with TRBD2. This CDR3 is built from 14 residues. Germline CDR1 reads PRHDT; CDR2 reads FYEKMQ (reference sequence). V was clipped by 7 bases and J by 7 bases; unmatched bases: 9.

The chain couples TRBV14 to TRBJ1-1; 7 nucleotides agree with TRBD1. Per the germline V gene, CDR1 is SGHDN and CDR2 is FVKESK. V lost 4 bases, J lost 1 base, and 0 bases stayed unmatched. This CDR3 is 13 amino acids long. In nucleotides, the CDR3 is TGTGCCAGCAGCCGACAGGGGAACACTGAAGCTTTCTTT. Its translation: CASSRQGNTEAFF.

This clone showed up just a few times. The CDR3 DNA is TGTGCCAGCAGTTCTCCACTGGGACAGGGGGTGAACGAGCAGTACTTC. Protein sequence: CASSSPLGQGVNEQYF. This chain links TRBV5-6 with TRBJ2-7, with 11 bases aligning to TRBD1. The V and J ends lost 5 bases and 5 bases, in that order; junction bases with no gene match: 12. CDR1 is SGHDT, CDR2 YYEEEE, per germline. The CDR3 has 16 amino acids.

The J gene is TRBJ1-1, the V gene TRBV6-5; D call uncertain. Germline V gene lookup returns CDR1 MNHEY and CDR2 SVGAGI. Trimming stripped 2 bases from V and 3 bases from J, with 7 bases between. The length of the CDR3 is 13 residues. The CDR3 DNA follows: TGTGCCAGCAGTTACGGGCGGGACACTGAAGCTTTCTTT. This sequence encodes CASSYGRDTEAFF.

CDR3 sequence: CASSFEGGAYEQYF. The DNA for the CDR3 is TGTGCCAGCAGTTTCGAAGGAGGGGCCTACGAGCAGTACTTC. The genes are TRBV28 and TRBJ2-7; D is perhaps TRBD2 (6 bases). The CDR3 is made up of 14 amino acids. Between the trimmed V and J ends, which lost 3 bases and 2 bases, there was a span of 11 bases. Germline CDR1 MDHEN, CDR2 SYDVKM. Variable domain in full (rest from reference TRBV28 and TRBJ2-7): DVKVTQSSRYLVKRTGEKVFLECVQDMDHENMFWYRQDPGLGLRLIYFSYDVKMKEKGDIPEGYSVSREKKERFSLILESASTNQTSMYLCASSFEGGAYEQYFGPGTRLTVT.

Worth noting for this clone: An end of the junction differs from the germline gene, which may be a read error. This rearrangement joins TRBV5-1 to TRBJ1-2; D perhaps matches TRBD1 (6 bases). CDR1 and CDR2 (germline): SGHRS, YFSETQ. The CDR3 sequence is 17 residues long. This CDR3 reads CARSPGRGTGGNYGYTF. The DNA of the CDR3 is TGCGCCCGCAGCCCGGGGCGGGGGACCGGGGGCAACTATGGCTACACCTTC.

In its sample, this clone was seen once. The gene calls are TRBV5-1 and TRBJ2-5; perhaps TRBD2 as D (7 bases). This CDR3 has 16 residues. V lost 0 bases to trimming and J lost 5 bases, with 17 bases between them. Germline CDR1 SGHRS, CDR2 YFSETQ. The CDR3, as DNA: TGCGCCAGCAGCTTGGTCCCAGGGACTACAGGGGAGACCCAGTACTTC. This translates into CASSLVPGTTGETQYF.

This clone has a single count. This sequence joins TRBV14 and TRBJ2-1, with D possibly matching TRBD2 (6 bases). V was clipped by 4 bases and J by 12 bases, with 19 bases between them. CDR1 and CDR2 (germline): SGHDN, FVKESK. This CDR3 is built from 14 residues. The CDR3 sequence is CASSPANSGSLQFF. CDR3 coding DNA: TGTGCCAGCAGCCCAGCCAATAGCGGTAGTTTGCAGTTCTTC.

This chain links TRBV11-3 with TRBJ2-3; TRBD2 matches 12 bases. The trim removed 4 bases at V and 5 bases at J, leaving 7 bases unmatched. The CDR3 is 16 residues long. CDR1 SGHNT and CDR2 YENEEA come from the germline V gene. CDR3 nucleotides: TGTGCCAGCAGCTCCGGACTAGCGGGACATCAAGATACGCAGTATTTT. Its protein is CASSSGLAGHQDTQYF. Full variable domain (missing parts from reference TRBV11-3 and TRBJ2-3): EAGVVQSPRYKIIEKKQPVAFWCNPISGHNTLYWYLQNLGQGPELLIRYENEEAVDDSQLPKDRFSAERLKGVDSTLKIQPAELGDSAVYLCASSSGLAGHQDTQYFGPGTRLTVL.

The V call is TRBV5-1, the J call TRBJ2-5, with TRBD2 matching 10 bases. The CDR3 is 15 amino acids. V trimming: 0 bases; J trimming: 6 bases; junction bases outside the gene matches: 5. Germline V gives CDR1 SGHRS, CDR2 YFSETQ. The chain's CDR3 is CASSLGSSGSQTQYF. The CDR3 bases are TGCGCCAGCAGCTTGGGGTCTAGCGGGAGTCAGACCCAGTACTTC.

V gene TRBV7-9 combines with J gene TRBJ2-7; 9 bases are a match to TRBD1. Trimming removed 5 bases from V and 3 bases from J; junction bases left unmatched: 8. From germline, CDR1 is SEHNR and CDR2 FQNEAQ (reference sequence). CDR3 length equals 15 residues. The CDR3, as DNA: TGTGCCAGCAGCCCCGGGACAGGGCCGTTCTACGAGCAGTACTTC. Amino acids: CASSPGTGPFYEQYF.

On this clone itself: At one boundary the junction diverges from the germline segment, which might be a read error. The genes are TRBV7-2 and TRBJ2-1; 12 positions match TRBD2. CDR1 is SGHTA and CDR2 is FQGNSA in the germline V gene. The length of the CDR3 is 13 residues. The CDR3 sequence is CASSNTSGRYQLF. In DNA, the CDR3 is TGTGCCAGCAGCAATACTAGCGGGAGGTACCAGCTCTTC.

This clone was observed a handful of times. The chain recombines TRBV10-3 with TRBJ1-1; no clear D gene. Germline-derived CDR1 and CDR2 are ENHRY and SYGVKD. This CDR3 has 13 amino acids. The V end was cut by 6 bases, the J end by 0 bases, with 8 bases between. The CDR3 DNA follows: TGTGCCATCAGAGAAAGAGTGAACACTGAAGCTTTCTTT. It is translated as CAIRERVNTEAFF.

This rearrangement joins TRBV7-9 to TRBJ2-1; D might be TRBD1 (6 bases). Germline CDR1 reads SEHNR; CDR2 reads FQNEAQ (reference sequence). V lost 3 bases and J 5 bases, leaving 20 bases between the germline ends. The CDR3 is 17 residues long. The CDR3 here is CASSFLQQGRQDNEQFF. The CDR3 DNA reads TGTGCCAGCAGCTTTTTACAACAAGGGCGACAGGACAATGAGCAGTTCTTC.

The V and J genes are TRBV6-5 and TRBJ1-6, with D possibly TRBD1 on 5 matching bases. CDR1 and CDR2 (germline): MNHEY, SVGAGI. There are 11 residues in the CDR3. Trimming pared 8 bases from V and 14 bases from J, leaving 13 bases between. CDR3 nucleotide sequence: TGTGCCAGCCGGGAGCTGGGGGCCCTCCACTTT. Its protein is CASRELGALHF.